The present T cell receptor beta chain was sequenced within a study of control samples from healthy donors and cancer patients. Generated by immunoSEQ multiplex PCR, the TCRdb table keeps only in-frame clones and is missing some. The sample lists 160,000 or so clones, 90% to 95% occurring once. The sequenced sample consisted of PBMCs. The clonotype originates from a man aged 60 to 75 with colorectal cancer.

DNA of the CDR3: TGTGCCAGCAGTTACTCCGGCGTACTCTCCTACGAGCAGTACTTC. The encoded protein is CASSYSGVLSYEQYF. This rearrangement joins TRBV6-5 to TRBJ2-7; D gene unclear. CDR1 is MNHEY and CDR2 is SVGAGI in the germline V gene. Trimming stripped 0 bases from V and 0 bases from J, with 9 bases between. The CDR3 has 15 residues.